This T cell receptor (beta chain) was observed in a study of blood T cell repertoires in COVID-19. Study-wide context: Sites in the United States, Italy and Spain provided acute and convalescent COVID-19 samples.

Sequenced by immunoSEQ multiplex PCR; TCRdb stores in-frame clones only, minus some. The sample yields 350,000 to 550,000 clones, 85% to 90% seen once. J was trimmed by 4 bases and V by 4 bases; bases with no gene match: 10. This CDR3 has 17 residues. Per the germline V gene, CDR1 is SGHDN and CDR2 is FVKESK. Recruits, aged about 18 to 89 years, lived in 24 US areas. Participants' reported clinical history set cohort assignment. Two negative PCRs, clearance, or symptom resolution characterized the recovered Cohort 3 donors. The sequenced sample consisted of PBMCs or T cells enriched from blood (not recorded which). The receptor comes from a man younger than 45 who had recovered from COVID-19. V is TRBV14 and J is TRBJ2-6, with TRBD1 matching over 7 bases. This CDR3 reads CASSLRQGGWGANVLTF. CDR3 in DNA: TGTGCCAGCAGCCTACGACAGGGCGGGTGGGGGGCCAACGTCCTGACTTTC.